The 10 T cell receptor beta chains given below trace back to one sample, sequenced in a study of human T cells and chemical hapten exposure. One entry per CDR3 protein results from TCRdb running MiXCR on the RACE reads. The data show fewer than 500,000 distinct CDR3 sequences, around 4.8% seen once. As for time point: patch test 1, 2 weeks after DPC sensitization. Indicated treatment: therapeutic diphenylcyclopropenone sensitization with weekly scalp DPC. The material sequenced was whole blood, taken in connection with sensitization to the hapten diphenylcyclopropenone (DPC). The receptors come from a woman in her forties or fifties with alopecia areata. Some clones in this sample may be carry-over from other donors' samples.

Many counts were recorded for this clonotype. At one end, the junction sequence differs from germline, possibly due to a read error. V is TRBV5-1 and J is TRBJ2-3, with D hard to call. The CDR3 is 12 residues long. Germline V gives CDR1 SGHRS, CDR2 YFSETQ. The DNA for the CDR3 is TGTGCCAGCAGCCTGACTACAGATACGCAGTATTTT. It translates to CASSLTTDTQYF.

At least ten counts were recorded for this clonotype. The chain employs TRBV2 and TRBJ2-1, with TRBD2 matching over 9 bases. This CDR3 contains 15 residues. Germline loops: CDR1 SNHLY, CDR2 FYNNEI. The V gene end was trimmed by 4 bases and the J gene end by 5 bases; junction bases not matched to a gene: 6. DNA for the CDR3: TGTGCCAGCAGTGGGAGCGGGAGGAGAAACAATGAGCAGTTCTTC. It translates to CASSGSGRRNNEQFF.

This clonotype was seen many times. The chain has TRBV30 and TRBJ1-5; 8 bases are shared with TRBD1. After removal of 2 bases from V and 0 bases from J, the junction contained 9 bases not matched to a gene. This CDR3 comprises 17 residues. From germline, CDR1 is GTSNPN and CDR2 SVGIG (reference sequence). The CDR3 DNA follows: TGTGCCTGGAGTCCGGACAGGGCATCTTATAGCAATCAGCCCCAGCATTTT. Translation: CAWSPDRASYSNQPQHF.

The chain has TRBV11-2 and TRBJ2-4, with 7 bases lining up with TRBD2. With 1 base clipped from V and 6 bases from J, the junction kept 9 bases outside the gene matches. The CDR3 runs 16 residues. Germline assignment: CDR1 SGHAT and CDR2 FQNNGV. CDR3 loop: CASSLGLADGGNIQYF. The CDR3 DNA reads as TGTGCCAGCAGCTTAGGTCTAGCGGATGGGGGAAACATTCAGTACTTC.

In its sample, this clonotype was seen many times. The V and J genes are TRBV11-2 and TRBJ2-2; 8 nucleotides align to TRBD2. CDR1 is SGHAT, CDR2 FQNNGV, per germline. V gave up 2 bases and J gave up 5 bases; unmatched junction bases: 4. The CDR3 is made up of 15 amino acids. CDR3 sequence: CASSLTSGSTGELFF. The CDR3 coding sequence is TGTGCCAGCAGCTTAACTAGCGGTTCGACCGGGGAGCTGTTTTTT. The whole variable domain, filled in from reference TRBV11-2 and TRBJ2-2, reads EAGVAQSPRYKIIEKRQSVAFWCNPISGHATLYWYQQILGQGPKLLIQFQNNGVVDDSQLPKDRFSAERLKGVDSTLKIQPAKLEDSAVYLCASSLTSGSTGELFFGEGSRLTVL.

This clonotype showed up many times. The J gene is TRBJ1-1, the V gene TRBV6-2 or TRBV6-3, with D unresolved. The CDR3 totals 15 residues. Trimming stripped 2 bases from V and 1 base from J, with 11 bases between. Looked up from germline, CDR1 is MNHEY and CDR2 is SVGEGT. The CDR3 loop reads CASSYPWTENTEAFF. For the CDR3, the DNA is TGTGCCAGCAGTTACCCCTGGACGGAGAACACTGAAGCTTTCTTT.

This clonotype was picked up many times. This rearrangement joins TRBV6-2 or TRBV6-3 to TRBJ1-1; the D gene is possibly TRBD1 (6 bases). CDR3 length: 12 amino acids. Germline CDR1 is MNHEY and CDR2 is SVGEGT. Trimming shortened V by 2 bases and J by 8 bases, and 9 bases separated the two germline ends. CDR3 nucleotide sequence: TGTGCCAGCAGTTACGTAGGGACAGAAGCTTTCTTT. It encodes CASSYVGTEAFF.

This clonotype was counted at least ten times. The V gene is TRBV3-1, the J gene TRBJ2-2; possibly TRBD1 for D (6 bases). V lost 8 bases and J 3 bases, leaving 10 bases between the germline ends. Germline V gene lookup returns CDR1 LGHDT and CDR2 YNNKEL (reference sequence). The CDR3 runs to 13 residues. CDR3 residues: CASSTGDTGELFF. In DNA form, the CDR3 reads TGTGCCAGCTCGACAGGAGACACCGGGGAGCTGTTTTTT.

The rearrangement links TRBV6-6 to TRBJ2-3, with 9 bases matching TRBD1. This CDR3 contains 16 residues. From germline, CDR1 is MNHNY and CDR2 SVGAGI (reference sequence). V trimming: 5 bases; J trimming: 5 bases; junction bases outside the gene matches: 11. The CDR3 loop is CASSGLRTGVEDTQYF. CDR3 nucleotide sequence: TGTGCCAGCAGTGGCCTTAGGACAGGGGTCGAAGATACGCAGTATTTT.

Comments on this clonotype: This clone may be a read error of a much larger clone one base away. The V call is TRBV15, the J call TRBJ2-7; D may be TRBD1 (5 bases). The CDR3 has 14 residues. V was clipped by 2 bases and J by 0 bases, with 8 bases between them. The germline V gene encodes CDR1 LNHNV and CDR2 YYDKDF (reference sequence). This CDR3 is CATSRCRVSYEQYF. In DNA, the CDR3 is TGTGCCACCAGCAGATGCAGGGTCTCCTACGAGCAGTACTTC.